This T cell receptor (beta chain) was retrieved from a study of OX40 agonist ivuxolimab in advanced cancers. Study context: It was ivuxolimab, an agonistic anti-OX40 (CD134) antibody, that patients were treated with. Every 2 weeks, patients got intravenous ivuxolimab at one of six dose levels (0.01-10 mg/kg).

The assay was immunoSEQ multiplex PCR, and TCRdb's table has in-frame clones only and misses some. The sample includes 55,000 to 80,000 clones, around 87% seen only once; the top ten take approximately 1.3%. This clone was seen more than once but under ten times. The sample has other DNA sequences that encode this CDR3 too. Cycle 7 day 1, cycle 4 day 1, and baseline were the timepoints at which blood was sampled. This material consisted of CD4+ or CD8+ T cells sorted from blood, taken in a trial of the OX40 agonist ivuxolimab. The TCR sequence derives from an adult with an advanced solid tumor such as melanoma, head and neck, liver or kidney cancer.

This CDR3 is CASSLWGENTGELFF. For the CDR3, the DNA is TGCGCCAGCAGCTTGTGGGGAGAGAACACCGGGGAGCTGTTTTTT. The chain uses TRBV5-1 and TRBJ2-2; TRBD2 might be the D (5 bases). CDR1 is SGHRS, CDR2 YFSETQ, per germline. V lost 1 base and J lost 1, with 8 bases in between. The CDR3 has 15 amino acids.